This TCR beta chain was sequenced in a study of blood T cell repertoires in COVID-19. Study information: Sites in the United States, Italy and Spain provided acute and convalescent COVID-19 samples. Nucleic acid was either cDNA or gDNA, and it came from T cells, B-cell-depleted T cells, or PBMCs.

V was pared by 0 bases and J by 8 bases, with 12 bases of the junction left unmatched. The length of the CDR3 is 16 residues. Germline V lookup: CDR1 MDHEN, CDR2 SYDVKM. Per the study methods: Reference gene primer amplification in the assay estimated nucleated cell counts. Some clones are missing from TCRdb's copy, which holds only in-frame ones; the method was immunoSEQ multiplex PCR. The DNA gave D and trimming, while V, J and clone size come from that table. In the table there are 99,000 or so clones, approximately 80% of which are singletons. The chain joins TRBV28 to TRBJ1-2, with 7 bases lining up with TRBD1. This TCR came from an elderly man with acute or convalescent COVID-19. Sequences were obtained from peripheral blood. The CDR3 protein is CASSLWGQGVMGGYTF. CDR3 coding DNA: TGTGCCAGCAGTTTATGGGGTCAGGGGGTTATGGGCGGCTACACCTTC.